This T cell receptor beta chain is drawn from a study of cytomegalovirus exposure and HLA in healthy donors (dated by TCRdb to the late 2010s). For context, the study as a whole: In an earlier analysis of under 750 of the donors, 276 Gb of sequence data and approximately 100 million unique TCR beta sequences from 150 million to 200 million T cells were reported. The study aimed to test whether signatures of past pathogen exposure could be identified by cataloging public T cell receptors. An early release covering roughly 580 HLA-typed donors comprised approximately 290 gigabases of sequencing data and tens of millions of unique TCR sequences. A later genetic analysis took genome-wide SNP genotypes for 398 of the 666 donors and used that subset as a discovery cohort. The study profiled the T cell repertoires of approximately 700 subjects by immunosequencing and related them to cytomegalovirus serostatus. On average, roughly 250,000 unique TCR beta nucleotide sequences were sequenced per donor among several hundred genotyped donors of the cohort, with about 17% of those sequences being non-productive. To study patterns of TCR occurrence, a later analysis re-analyzed previously published TCR beta repertoires from 666 donors and added high-resolution HLA genotyping. HLA typing included class I and class II loci at four-digit resolution. Among the approximately 400 genotyped donors, around 79% belonged to the genetic ancestry cluster associated with self-reported Caucasian donors. Every discovery cohort repertoire had been produced on one sequencing platform. A separate validation cohort of roughly 130 different subjects was used in addition to the roughly 670-subject first cohort. The number of typed donors differed by locus: about 629-630 for A, B, C, DRB1 and DQB1; 522 for DQA1; about 600 for DPA1; and around 450 for DPB1. In the later analysis, no new phenotypic data were used to find candidate immune exposures; instead, reliance was placed on TCR beta sequences and their occurrence across donors. Donor age, sex, ethnicity and CMV serostatus were compiled together with the repertoire data. Four to six DR-DQ haplotypes were handled as single units for association and clustering, since linkage in the cohort was strong. To decide whether each TCR beta V gene segment behaved as functional or pseudogenic, an earlier analysis of fewer than 750 of the donors relied on high-throughput TCR beta sequencing. To predict cytomegalovirus infection status, the study combined high-throughput TCR immunosequencing, statistical association of individual TCRs with disease status, and machine learning.

Concerning this clone itself: This clone's antigen is unknown. Per-nucleotide qualities are absent, and no much larger clonotype sits a single base away.

Overall study outcomes, separate from this receptor: In a later analysis, TCR association rates were found to vary across HLA loci, with the most associated TCRs seen for DRB1 alleles and the fewest for HLA-C alleles. The cohort was sequenced for TCR beta chains only, and without alpha or paired-chain data the features that could be detected were limited. A group of highly shared sequence variants was considered likely to be a technical artifact of the sequencing pipeline. Most TCR sequences were seen in very few donors, while some public TCRs were found in many individuals. According to a later analysis, parvovirus B19, influenza, CMV and Epstein-Barr virus appeared linked to several top co-occurrence clusters. Correlated functional status among segregating V segments might be attributable to linkage disequilibrium, but an unknown experimental factor could not be ruled out. The presence/absence analyses assumed that sequencing depth was roughly uniform across donors, and that assumption may not be true. According to the authors, the approach could potentially be generalized to other disease states and immunological phenotypes. Because counts were too low, fewer than 20 rarely observed V segments, including chromosome 9 orphons, were excluded from the earlier analysis of a few hundred of the donors. In a later genetic analysis, a missense DCLRE1C variant was associated with V-gene and J-gene trimming of TCR beta chains, and the association was replicated in an independent cohort. In a later analysis, HLA-associated TCR beta chains were found to be more clonally expanded and to have lower generation probabilities than equally common non-associated chains. Strong co-occurrence of HLA alleles, especially DR and DQ, made assigning TCR associations to individual alleles difficult. In an earlier analysis of approximately 590 of the donors, most TCR beta V segments were observed in productive rearrangements about 87% or about 30% of the time, broadly matching IMGT annotations. A few of the identified cytomegalovirus-associated TCR beta chains were confirmed in vitro to be specific for cytomegalovirus antigens. A later genetic analysis reported fewer N-insertions in productive TCRs among donors in an Asian-associated ancestry cluster than the roughly 620-donor mean. The only immune exposure information available for the cohort was CMV serostatus. The classifier was reported to diagnose cytomegalovirus status with high specificity and sensitivity in both the original cohort and the validation cohort. Specific HLA alleles were associated with 18,000 or so TCR beta sequences at a false discovery rate of 0.05 in a later analysis. Most CMV-associated TCR beta chains appeared to be HLA-restricted in a later analysis, and the HLA associations seemed to be driven largely by CMV exposure. Because some donors lacked HLA typing at each locus, the association tests relied only on the typed subset. Some IMGT-functional V segments, including TRBV6-2 and TRBV6-3, could not be distinguished by the 87-base-pair reads and were therefore excluded. In the study, approximately 160 TCR beta chains were listed as associated with cytomegalovirus. A further reported finding was that TCR beta sequences accurately predicted the HLA-A and HLA-B alleles for most subjects in the first cohort.

The cohort was made up of hundreds of healthy bone marrow donors. Cohort members were all nominally healthy when sampled, although unrecorded immune exposures were likely present. The donor was CMV seronegative and was included in the group of 352 seronegative cohort members. A peripheral blood sample was collected from each donor, and TCR beta sequencing was performed on peripheral blood mononuclear cells. The Qiagen DNeasy Blood Extraction Kit was used to extract genomic DNA from the blood cell samples. For CDR1 and CDR2, the germline V gene (reference sequence) lists LNHDA and SQIVND. Its CDR3 holds 14 amino acids, cysteine through phenylalanine. The sequence is cut down to CDR3 DNA, 42 bases in frame from base 1. Trimming costs V 3 bases and J 4 bases, and their ends lie 13 bases apart. The library was obtained by the immunoSEQ multiplex PCR assay. A mixture of 60 forward primers for TCR Vbeta segments and 13 reverse primers for TCR Jbeta segments was used in the multiplex PCR. A multiplex PCR assay on genomic DNA amplified the CDR3 region of rearranged TCR beta genes. The amplified TCR beta libraries were sequenced on the Illumina HiSeq System as 87-base-pair reads. In the paper's pipeline: A later analysis counted about 82 million unique TCR beta chains across the 550 to 750 repertoires, and roughly 10 million of these chains were shared by at least two donors. Raw reads were error-corrected and collapsed into unique sequences by a nearest-neighbor algorithm in which closely related sequences were merged to remove PCR and sequencing errors. V, D and J gene segments were assigned by aligning CDR3 sequences to IMGT reference sequences. For a sequence to be retained, a match of at least six nucleotides to both a V gene segment and a J gene segment was required. Rearrangements were called productive when the CDR3 lacked stop codons and stayed in frame with V and J; all others were non-productive. CDR3 was defined by IMGT convention, running from the second conserved V-encoded cysteine to the conserved J-encoded phenylalanine. Sequences without an unambiguous match to a single V gene segment were excluded from the earlier analysis of almost 600 of the donors. In an earlier analysis of approximately 550 of the donors, V segments were called functional above 56.7% productive rearrangements and were called segregating when the between-donor standard deviation exceeded 5%. To diagnose cytomegalovirus status from the catalog of TCR beta chain sequences, a statistical classification framework was built. In a later analysis, TCR nucleotide sequences were compared against IMGT/GENE-DB human TR gene sequences so that V and J genes could be assigned. A later analysis assigned CDR3 sequences and most-parsimonious VDJ recombination scenarios with the TCRdist pipeline. A later analysis defined each TCR beta chain by its CDR3 amino acid sequence plus V-gene family, and excluded reads lacking a unique V-gene family. To address suspected cross-contamination and a sequencing artifact, a later analysis removed several hundred highly shared, low-generation-probability nucleotide sequences. In a later analysis, a clonal expansion index for each public chain was calculated from normalized within-repertoire ranks of inferred template counts. Generation probabilities in a later analysis came from a VDJ recombination model fitted to out-of-frame rearrangements, and those results were checked against IGoR. In a later analysis, hypergeometric tests were used to score TCR-TCR, TCR-HLA and TCR-CMV co-occurrence, with a repertoire-size bias correction applied to TCR pairs. False discovery rates were estimated in a later analysis by permuting HLA or CMV assignments 20 times. In a later analysis, co-occurring TCRs were grouped using DBSCAN, and TCRdist sequence similarity was added for clustering within HLA-allele-positive subsets. For co-occurrence clustering, repertoires with fewer than 30,000 or more than 120,000 public chains were excluded, along with 5 or 6 repertoires with anomalous nucleotide sharing. The clones in this table, taken by TCRdb from immuneACCESS, are in-frame only. Not every clone is retained; where verified, under half of the shortfall comes from an unresolved V gene, and the cause of the rest is unknown. D and trimming were read from the DNA, whereas the V and J calls and clone size are those reported in that table. Recorded for this sample are about 160,000 clones; about 80% of them occurred a single time. Approximately 2.3% of the sample is taken by the ten largest.

This TCR came from a man aged 40-55 years in good health and CMV-seronegative. The sample consisted of PBMCs. The chain couples TRBV19 to TRBJ2-7; 6 matching bases give a weak D call of TRBD2. The nucleotides are TGTGCCAGTAGTATCCAGGGAGGTCTTTACGAGCAGTACTTC. Translated, it gives CASSIQGGLYEQYF.